The 2 T cell receptor beta chains below were found in one sample sequenced in a study of blood T cell repertoires in COVID-19. Libraries were prepared by immunoSEQ multiplex PCR; TCRdb keeps only in-frame clonotypes and omits some of them. This repertoire shows under 200,000 clones, 70% to 85% found once; its top ten account for under 6.5%. The sequenced sample was PBMCs or T cells enriched from blood (not recorded which). Receptor source: a woman in her sixties with acute COVID-19.

The V call is TRBV9, the J call TRBJ2-7; D unclear. Trimming removed 0 bases at V and 4 bases at J, with 11 bases between. Germline values: CDR1 SGDLS, CDR2 YYNGEE. CDR3 length equals 14 residues. CDR3 in DNA: TGTGCCAGCAGCGTAGGGTCAGGAATATACGAGCAGTACTTC. It codes for CASSVGSGIYEQYF.

V and J are TRBV19 and TRBJ1-5; D gene uncertain. The CDR3 spans 15 residues. V gave up 6 bases and J gave up 3 bases, with 15 bases separating them. CDR1 LNHDA and CDR2 SQIVND come from the germline V gene (reference sequence). CDR3 nucleotides: TGTGCCAGTAGACCCCCGGGGAGCCTCAATCAGCCCCAGCATTTT. It translates to CASRPPGSLNQPQHF.